This T cell receptor (beta chain) was documented in a study of blood T cell repertoires in COVID-19. Study information: There were acute and convalescent COVID-19 samples, and they came from the United States, Italy and Spain.

Measured with immunoSEQ multiplex PCR; TCRdb has only the in-frame clones, and not every one. Of 380,000 or so clones listed, about 90% were seen once; the top ten hold 1% to 1.5%. J was trimmed by 2 bases and V by 4 bases; bases with no gene match: 7. Germline CDR1 and CDR2: SGHRS and YFSETQ. The CDR3 extends over 16 amino acids. This clonotype was obtained from a man aged 40-49 years with acute or convalescent COVID-19. V gene TRBV5-1 combines with J gene TRBJ2-7; 12 nucleotides match TRBD2. Sequenced input: peripheral blood. The CDR3 reads CASSEQTSGSPYEQYF. DNA of the CDR3: TGCGCCAGCAGCGAACAGACTAGCGGGAGCCCCTACGAGCAGTACTTC.